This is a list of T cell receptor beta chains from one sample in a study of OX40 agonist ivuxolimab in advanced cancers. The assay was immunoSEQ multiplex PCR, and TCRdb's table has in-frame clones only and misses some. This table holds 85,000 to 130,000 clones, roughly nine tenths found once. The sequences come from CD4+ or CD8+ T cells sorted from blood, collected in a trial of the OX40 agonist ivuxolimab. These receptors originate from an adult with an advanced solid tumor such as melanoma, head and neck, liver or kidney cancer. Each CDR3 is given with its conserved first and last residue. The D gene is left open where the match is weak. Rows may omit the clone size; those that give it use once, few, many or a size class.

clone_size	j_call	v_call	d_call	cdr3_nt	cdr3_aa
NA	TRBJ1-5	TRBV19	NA	TGTGCCAGTAGTATTATCCTTGCGGGTACGAATAATCAGCCCCAGCATTTT	CASSIILAGTNNQPQHF
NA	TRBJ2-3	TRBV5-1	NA	TGCGCCAGCAGCCAGAGATCCGGGACCTTCACAGATACGCAGTATTTT	CASSQRSGTFTDTQYF
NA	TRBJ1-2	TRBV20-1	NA	TGCAGTGCTTGGGGTAACTATGGCTACACCTTC	CSAWGNYGYTF
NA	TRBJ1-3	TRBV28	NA	TGTGCCAGCAGGCAAGAGGTATCCGGAAACACCATATATTTT	CASRQEVSGNTIYF
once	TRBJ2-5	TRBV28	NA	TGTGCCAGCGGCTCAGGCACGCAAGAGACCCAGTACTTC	CASGSGTQETQYF
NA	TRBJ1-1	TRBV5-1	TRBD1	TGCGCCAGCAGCTGGACAGGGGTTGGTGACACTGAAGCTTTCTTT	CASSWTGVGDTEAFF
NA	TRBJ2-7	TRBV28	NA	TGTGCCAGCAGTTTAGGAGGGCTTGCCTACGAGCAGTACTTC	CASSLGGLAYEQYF
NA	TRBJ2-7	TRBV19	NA	TGTGCCAGTAGTATTCAACTTCAATCCTACGAGCAGTACTTC	CASSIQLQSYEQYF
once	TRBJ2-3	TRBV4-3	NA	TGCGCCAGCAGCCAAGAAAACTGGGGGGGCACAGATACGCAGTATTTT	CASSQENWGGTDTQYF
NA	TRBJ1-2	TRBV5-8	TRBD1	TGTGCCAGCAGCTACCAACAGGGGATTTATGGCTACACCTTC	CASSYQQGIYGYTF
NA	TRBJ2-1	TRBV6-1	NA	TGTGCCAGCAGTGCCGGACAGCCCGGGGGCGATGAGCAGTTCTTC	CASSAGQPGGDEQFF
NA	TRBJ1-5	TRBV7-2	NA	TGTGCCAGCAGCTCCTATAATCAGCCCCAGCATTTT	CASSSYNQPQHF
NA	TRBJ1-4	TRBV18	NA	TGTGCCAGCTCACCACCCAGGGTGGCTAATGAAAAACTGTTTTTT	CASSPPRVANEKLFF
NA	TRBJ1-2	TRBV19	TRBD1	TGTGCCAGTACGCGGGGACAGGGGCATGGCTACACCTTC	CASTRGQGHGYTF
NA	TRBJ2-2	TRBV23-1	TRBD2	TGCGCCAGCAGTCGGGCTAGCGGGGCCCCTGGGGAGCTGTTTTTT	CASSRASGAPGELFF
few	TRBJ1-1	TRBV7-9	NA	TGTGCCAGCAGCTTACAGGGATTGAGGGCTTTCTTT	CASSLQGLRAFF
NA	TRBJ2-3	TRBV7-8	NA	TGTGCCAGCAGCTTGGGGTCACTGAGGGCGCAGTATTTT	CASSLGSLRAQYF
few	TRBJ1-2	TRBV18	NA	TGTGCCAGCTCCGATACCACAGGGTATGGCTACACCTTC	CASSDTTGYGYTF
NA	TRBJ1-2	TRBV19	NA	TGTGCCAGTAGGGAAGGGGCAGGGTATGGCTACACCTTC	CASREGAGYGYTF
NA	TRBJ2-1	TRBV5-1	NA	TGCGCCAGCAGCTCCACGGCAGGGTGGAGGGAGCAGTTCTTC	CASSSTAGWREQFF
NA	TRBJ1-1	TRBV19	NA	TGTGCCAGTAGTATACAACCCGGGACACCGAACACTGAAGCTTTCTTT	CASSIQPGTPNTEAFF
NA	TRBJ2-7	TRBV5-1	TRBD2	TGCGCCAGCAGCCTCCACGAATCTAGCGGTCTCTACGAGCAGTACTTC	CASSLHESSGLYEQYF
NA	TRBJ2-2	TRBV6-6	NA	TGTGCCAGCAGTTACCTTACCGGGGAGCTGTTTTTT	CASSYLTGELFF
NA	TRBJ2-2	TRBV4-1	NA	TGCGCCAGCAGCCAAGAATGGAACACCGGGGAGCTGTTTTTT	CASSQEWNTGELFF
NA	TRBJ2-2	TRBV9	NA	TGTGCCAGCAGCGTCGCCCCCGCAGGGGCGGGCGGGGAGCTGTTTTTT	CASSVAPAGAGGELFF
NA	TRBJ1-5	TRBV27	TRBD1	TGTGCCAGCAGCCCCACGGACAGGGTAATGGCTCGGGGCAATCAGCCCCAGCATTTT	CASSPTDRVMARGNQPQHF